This is a list of T cell receptor beta chains from one sample in a study of blood T cells in healthy people across ages. TCRdb passed the 5' RACE reads through MiXCR, listing each CDR3 protein once. Among over 1,500,000 distinct CDR3 sequences listed, approximately 39% were seen once. Sequenced sample: blood. The receptors come from a human donor in good health. Each CDR3 is given with its conserved first and last residue. The D gene is left open where the match is weak. Some rows have no size entry. The others give once, few or many, or a class for an expanded clone.

>TRBJ2-7|many|TRBV21-1|-
TGTGCCAGCAGCAAAGACACCTACGAGCAGTACTTC
CASSKDTYEQYF
>TRBJ2-7|few|TRBV4-3|-
TGCGCCAGCAGCCAAGATCCGGGCTGGGAGCAGTACTTC
CASSQDPGWEQYF
>TRBJ1-2|many|TRBV6-1|TRBD1
TGTGCCAGCAGCCACAGGGGGTCCTATGGCTACACCTTC
CASSHRGSYGYTF
>TRBJ2-7|-|TRBV6-1|-
TGTGCCAGCAGTGAACTAGGGAGGCAGCCCCGCGAGCAGTACTTC
CASSELGRQPREQYF
>TRBJ2-1|few|TRBV6-5|-
TGTGCCAGCAGTTTTCAGGACCGATACAATGAGCAGTTCTTC
CASSFQDRYNEQFF
>TRBJ1-6|-|TRBV7-9|-
TGTGCCAGCACCTCCCCCGGACCCGGCGCCAATTCACCCCTCCACTTT
CASTSPGPGANSPLHF
>TRBJ2-5|-|TRBV11-2|TRBD1
TGTGCCAGCAGCTTAGATTCAGGGGACAGCACCTACGAGCAGTGCTTC
CASSLDSGDSTYEQCF
>TRBJ1-2|-|TRBV12-3/TRBV12-4|-
TGTGCCAGCGTGGACGGACTTGGCTACACCTTC
CASVDGLGYTF
>TRBJ2-7|-|TRBV12-3/TRBV12-4|-
TGTGCCAGCAGTTCCGAAATCCGGGACACCTGCTACGAGCAGTACTTC
CASSSEIRDTCYEQYF
>TRBJ2-3|few|TRBV6-6|-
TGTGCCAGCTCCCCCGGGAGTGCGCAGTATTTT
CASSPGSAQYF
>TRBJ2-7|-|TRBV20-1|-
TGCAGTGCTAGAGATTTATACGGGCCCTACGAGCAGTACTTC
CSARDLYGPYEQYF
>TRBJ2-4|few|TRBV5-5|-
TGTGCCAGCAGCTTGGGAAGGGGACTCCGGGAGCAGTACTTC
CASSLGRGLREQYF
>TRBJ1-2|-|TRBV20-1|-
TGCAGTGCTAGAGTACCGGGCCGAGATTTTAACTATGGCTACACCTTC
CSARVPGRDFNYGYTF
>TRBJ2-5|-|TRBV7-9|-
TGTGCCAGCAGCTTAGCGAGGAGGGGCCAGACCCAGTACTTC
CASSLARRGQTQYF
>TRBJ2-7|few|TRBV7-9|-
TGTGCCAGCAGTTTCCAGGGGCCCCTCTCCTACGAGCAGTACTTC
CASSFQGPLSYEQYF
>TRBJ2-7|-|TRBV28|-
TGTGCCAGCAGTCGGGCGGTAACCACCTACGAGCAGTACTTC
CASSRAVTTYEQYF
>TRBJ1-2|-|TRBV28|TRBD1
TGTGCCAGCAGCCTCATAGGGACAGGGTCCAACTATGGCTACACCTTC
CASSLIGTGSNYGYTF
>TRBJ1-1|-|TRBV10-3|TRBD1
TGTGCCATCAGTGAGGGACAGGCCCTTTGGGGTGAAGCTTTCTTT
CAISEGQALWGEAFF
>TRBJ1-2|-|TRBV5-5|-
TGTGCCAGCAGCACGGAGCACAGACCTAACTATGGCTACACCTTC
CASSTEHRPNYGYTF
>TRBJ2-5|-|TRBV7-8|-
TGTGCCAGCAGCCTAGGTCAGGGTATTCGGGAGACCCAGTACTTC
CASSLGQGIRETQYF
>TRBJ2-3|-|TRBV7-2|-
TGTGCCAGCAGCTTAGGCCCAGGGGAGGGAGATACGCAGTATTTT
CASSLGPGEGDTQYF
>TRBJ2-7|few|TRBV15|TRBD2
TGTGCCACCAGCGCCCCTGGGGGGGGCGAGCAGTACTTC
CATSAPGGGEQYF
>TRBJ2-1|-|TRBV7-2|TRBD2
TGTGCCAGCAGCTTATCACTAGCGGGGGGGACGGCCTACAATGAGCAGTTCTTC
CASSLSLAGGTAYNEQFF
>TRBJ1-2|-|TRBV7-2|-
TGTGCCAGCAGCTTTAAGATCCCGGACGGCTACACCTTC
CASSFKIPDGYTF
>TRBJ2-3|-|TRBV10-3|-
TGTGCCATCAGTGGACTAGTACGTAGCACAGATACGCAGTATTTT
CAISGLVRSTDTQYF
>TRBJ1-4|few|TRBV4-2|TRBD1
TGTGCCAGCAGCCAACCGGGACAGGGTTTTGTTGAAAAACTGTTTTTT
CASSQPGQGFVEKLFF
>TRBJ2-7|few|TRBV11-3|-
TGTGCCAGCAGCCCCTACGAGTCCTCCTACGAGCAGTACTTC
CASSPYESSYEQYF
>TRBJ2-5|-|TRBV12-3/TRBV12-4|-
TGTGCCAGCAGTTTTGAGACGGGGGACGCGGCCCAGTACTTC
CASSFETGDAAQYF